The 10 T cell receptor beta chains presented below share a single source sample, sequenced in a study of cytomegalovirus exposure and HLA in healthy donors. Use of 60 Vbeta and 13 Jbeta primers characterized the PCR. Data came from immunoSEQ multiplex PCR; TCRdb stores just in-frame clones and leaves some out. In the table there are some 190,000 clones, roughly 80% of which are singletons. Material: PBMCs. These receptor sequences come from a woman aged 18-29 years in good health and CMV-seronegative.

The CDR3 sequence is CASSTETGGTEAFF. Written as DNA, the CDR3 is TGTGCCAGCAGTACGGAAACAGGGGGCACTGAAGCTTTCTTT. The chain links TRBV6-5 to TRBJ1-1; 8 bases align to TRBD1. Germline lookup yields CDR1 MNHEY and CDR2 SVGAGI. The CDR3 contains 14 residues. Germline trimming cut 5 bases from V and 4 bases from J; bases unmatched to any gene: 6.

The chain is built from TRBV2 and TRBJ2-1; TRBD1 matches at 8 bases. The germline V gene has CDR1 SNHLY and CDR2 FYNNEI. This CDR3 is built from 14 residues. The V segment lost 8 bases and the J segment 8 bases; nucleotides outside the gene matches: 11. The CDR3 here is CASEDGTGPYEQFF. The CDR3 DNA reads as TGTGCCAGCGAAGACGGGACAGGACCTTATGAGCAGTTCTTC.

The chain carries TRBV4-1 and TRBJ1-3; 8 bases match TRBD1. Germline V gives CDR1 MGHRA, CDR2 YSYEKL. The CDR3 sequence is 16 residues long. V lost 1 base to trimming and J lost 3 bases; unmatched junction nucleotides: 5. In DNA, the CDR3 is TGCGCCAGCAGCCAAGCTCAGGGGGCAGGTGGAAACACCATATATTTT. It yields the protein CASSQAQGAGGNTIYF.

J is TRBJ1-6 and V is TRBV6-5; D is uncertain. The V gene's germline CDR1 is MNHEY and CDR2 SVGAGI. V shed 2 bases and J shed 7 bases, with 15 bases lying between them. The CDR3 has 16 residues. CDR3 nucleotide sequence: TGTGCCAGCAGTTACGGGCTGGTCCGGGGAAATTCACCCCTCCACTTT. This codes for CASSYGLVRGNSPLHF.

The CDR3 coding sequence is TGTGCCAGCAGCCCGGGACAGACCGTTGAAGCTTTCTTT. This codes for CASSPGQTVEAFF. The chain couples TRBV11-2 to TRBJ1-1, with TRBD1 identical over 7 bases. J was trimmed by 7 bases and V by 5 bases; bases with no gene match: 7. CDR3 length: 13 amino acids. Germline CDR1 SGHAT, CDR2 FQNNGV.

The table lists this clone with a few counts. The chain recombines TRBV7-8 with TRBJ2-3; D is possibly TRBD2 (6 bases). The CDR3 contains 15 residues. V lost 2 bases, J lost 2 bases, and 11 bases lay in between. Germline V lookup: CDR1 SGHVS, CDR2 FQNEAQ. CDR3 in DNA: TGTGCCAGCAGCTTATTTCGGGAGCCCACAGATACGCAGTATTTT. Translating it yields CASSLFREPTDTQYF.

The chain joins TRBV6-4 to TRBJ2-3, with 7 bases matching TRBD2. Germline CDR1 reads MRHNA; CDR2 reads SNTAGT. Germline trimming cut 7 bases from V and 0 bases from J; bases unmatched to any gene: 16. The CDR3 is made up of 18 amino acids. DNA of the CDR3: TGTGCCAGCACTCAAGGGGACTACAATACGTCTAGCACAGATACGCAGTATTTT. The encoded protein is CASTQGDYNTSSTDTQYF.

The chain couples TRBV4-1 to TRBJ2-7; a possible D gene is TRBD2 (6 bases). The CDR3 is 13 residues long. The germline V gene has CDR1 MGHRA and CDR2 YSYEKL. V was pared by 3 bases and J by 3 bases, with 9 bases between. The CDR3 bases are TGCGCCAGCAGCCACCAGGGAGGCTACGAGCAGTACTTC. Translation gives CASSHQGGYEQYF.

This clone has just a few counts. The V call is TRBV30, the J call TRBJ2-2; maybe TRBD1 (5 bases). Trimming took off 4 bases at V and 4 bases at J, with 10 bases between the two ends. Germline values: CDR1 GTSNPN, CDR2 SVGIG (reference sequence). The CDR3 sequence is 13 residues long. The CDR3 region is CAWKGLITGELFF. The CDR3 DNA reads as TGTGCCTGGAAGGGGCTGATCACCGGGGAGCTGTTTTTT.

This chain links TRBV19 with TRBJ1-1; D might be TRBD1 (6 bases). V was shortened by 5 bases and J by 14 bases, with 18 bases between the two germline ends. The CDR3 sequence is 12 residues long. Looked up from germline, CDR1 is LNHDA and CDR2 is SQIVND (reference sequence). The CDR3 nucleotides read TGTGCCAGTAGTTCACAGGGTATTAGGTGGTTCTTT. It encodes CASSSQGIRWFF.